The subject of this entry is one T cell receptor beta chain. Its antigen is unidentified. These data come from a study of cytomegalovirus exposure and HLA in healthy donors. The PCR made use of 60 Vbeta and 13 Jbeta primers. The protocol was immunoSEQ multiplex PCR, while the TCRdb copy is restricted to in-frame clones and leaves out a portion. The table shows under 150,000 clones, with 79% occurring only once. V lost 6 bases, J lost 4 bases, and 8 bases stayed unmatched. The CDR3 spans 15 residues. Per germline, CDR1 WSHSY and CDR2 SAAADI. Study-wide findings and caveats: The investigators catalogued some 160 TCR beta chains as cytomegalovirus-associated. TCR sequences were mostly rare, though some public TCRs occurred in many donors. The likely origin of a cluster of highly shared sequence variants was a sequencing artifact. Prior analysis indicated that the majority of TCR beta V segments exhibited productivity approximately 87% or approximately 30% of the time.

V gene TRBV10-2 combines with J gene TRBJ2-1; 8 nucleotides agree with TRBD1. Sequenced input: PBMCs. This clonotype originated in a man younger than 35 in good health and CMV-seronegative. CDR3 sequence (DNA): TGCGCCAGCAGCCCCAGACAGGGGATATACAATGAGCAGTTCTTC. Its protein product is CASSPRQGIYNEQFF.